This TCR beta chain was recovered during a study of T cell changes during pregnancy in multiple sclerosis. Some clones are missing from TCRdb's copy, which holds only in-frame ones; the method was immunoSEQ multiplex PCR. The data hold roughly 35,000 clones, with roughly 94% observed a single time. With 4 bases removed from V and 1 base from J, the gap between germline ends came to 13 bases. The CDR3 totals 16 residues. From germline, CDR1 is SSHAT and CDR2 FNYEAQ (reference sequence). The sequence was collected from a female donor with multiple sclerosis, enrolled in a pregnancy study. The chain links TRBV7-7 to TRBJ2-2; tentative D call: TRBD2 (6 bases). This material consisted of CD4+ T cells from peripheral blood mononuclear cells, taken after pregnancy. CDR3 sequence (DNA): TGTGCCAGCAGCTCACGGGAGAAGGGGAACACCGGGGAGCTGTTTTTT. Translating it yields CASSSREKGNTGELFF.